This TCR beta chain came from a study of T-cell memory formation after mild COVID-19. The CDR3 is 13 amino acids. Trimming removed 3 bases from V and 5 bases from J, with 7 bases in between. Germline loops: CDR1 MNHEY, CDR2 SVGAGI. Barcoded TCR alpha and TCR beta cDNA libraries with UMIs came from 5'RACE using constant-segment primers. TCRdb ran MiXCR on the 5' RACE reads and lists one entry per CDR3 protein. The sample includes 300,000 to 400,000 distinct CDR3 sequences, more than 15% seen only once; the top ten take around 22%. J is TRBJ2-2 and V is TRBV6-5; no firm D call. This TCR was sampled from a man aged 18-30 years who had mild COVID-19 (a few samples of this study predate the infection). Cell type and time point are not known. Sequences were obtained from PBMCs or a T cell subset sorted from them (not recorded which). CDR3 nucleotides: TGTGCCAGCAGTTATGGGGTGACCGGGGAGCTGTTTTTT. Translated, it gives CASSYGVTGELFF.